Reported below is one T cell receptor (beta chain). The CDR3 totals 14 residues. Germline CDR1 is LNHDA and CDR2 is SQIVND (reference sequence). V was pared by 5 bases and J by 1 base, with 11 bases between. This entry is derived from a study of blood T cell repertoires in COVID-19. Study-wide context: Nucleic acid was either cDNA or gDNA, and it came from T cells, B-cell-depleted T cells, or PBMCs.

Per the original methods: Estimation of nucleated cell counts relied on the amplification of reference gene primers. Generated by immunoSEQ multiplex PCR, the TCRdb table keeps only in-frame clones and is missing some. Clonal size and the V and J genes are those of that table, whereas D and trimming came from the DNA. The sample carries 200,000 to 250,000 clones, 88% recorded once. The rearrangement links TRBV19 to TRBJ1-1; the D gene is possibly TRBD1 (6 bases). This receptor was taken from a woman aged 55-69 years with acute or convalescent COVID-19. The sample consisted of peripheral blood. CDR3 coding DNA: TGTGCCAGTAGTCATTCGGACAGGAACACTGAAGCTTTCTTT. Translated, it gives CASSHSDRNTEAFF.